This entry lists 3 T cell receptor beta chains sequenced from one sample in a study of CD8 T cells in ankylosing spondylitis. One entry per CDR3 protein results from TCRdb running MiXCR on the 5' RACE reads. The sample includes approximately 540,000 distinct CDR3 sequences, 12% of them seen just once. Study-wide points: Typical of ankylosing spondylitis blood, it appeared, was a TCR beta motif of fewer than 10 highly homologous variants.

Their recognized antigens are unknown. The sequencing input was blood, either unsorted or a sorted T cell fraction (not recorded which). These TCRs come from a male donor with ankylosing spondylitis.

This clonotype occurred many times. V usage is TRBV13 and J usage is TRBJ1-3, with D perhaps matching TRBD1 (5 bases). V lost 11 bases to trimming and J lost 4 bases, with 18 bases between them. CDR3 length: 14 amino acids. CDR1 and CDR2 (germline): PRHDT, FYEKMQ (reference sequence). The CDR3 sequence is CASKGQGQGNTIYF. The CDR3 nucleotides read TGTGCCTCAAAGGGGCAGGGCCAAGGAAACACCATATATTTT.

This clonotype was counted a few times. The chain links TRBV11-2 to TRBJ1-2, with D possibly TRBD1 on 5 matching bases. The CDR3 is made up of 14 amino acids. Per the germline V gene, CDR1 is SGHAT and CDR2 is FQNNGV. Trimming took off 1 base at V and 2 bases at J, with 8 bases between the two ends. In DNA form, the CDR3 reads TGTGCCAGCAGCTTAGTCAGGGAGAACTATGGCTACACCTTC. Its translation: CASSLVRENYGYTF.

This clonotype was recorded many times. This chain uses TRBV5-1 with TRBJ2-1; D gene unclear. The CDR3 is 12 residues long. V lost 4 bases to trimming and J lost 5 bases, with 7 bases between them. Germline CDR1 is SGHRS and CDR2 is YFSETQ. This CDR3 is CASSDFHNEQFF. CDR3 nucleotides: TGCGCCAGCAGCGACTTCCACAATGAGCAGTTCTTC.